This is a list of T cell receptor beta chains from one sample in a study of T cell repertoires in cytomegalovirus infection. TCRdb fed the reads into MiXCR, producing one record per CDR3 protein. The sample holds some 440,000 distinct CDR3 sequences, roughly 30% seen once. The sequenced sample consisted of PBMCs. These receptor sequences come from a human donor in good health (CMV status not recorded). Some clones in this sample may be carry-over from other donors' samples. Both conserved end residues are part of each CDR3. A D gene is named only where the DNA matches it firmly. Only some rows state a clone size, as once, few, many or a class for expanded clones.

D: -; V: TRBV6-2/TRBV6-3; J: TRBJ1-2; size: many; DNA: TGTGCCAGCAGCAGAGCGGGACTGCGGTATGGCTACACCTTC; CDR3: CASSRAGLRYGYTF
D: -; V: TRBV7-8; J: TRBJ2-1; size: many; DNA: TGTGCCAGCAGCTTACGGTGGGGCCGAGGAAATGAGCAGTTCTTC; CDR3: CASSLRWGRGNEQFF
D: -; V: TRBV2; J: TRBJ2-7; size: -; DNA: TGTGCCAGCAGTGCTGGCAGCCAGTCCTACGAGCAGTACTTC; CDR3: CASSAGSQSYEQYF
D: -; V: TRBV4-1; J: TRBJ2-1; size: -; DNA: TGCGCCAGCAGCCAACCACTAGGGAATGAGCAGTTCTTC; CDR3: CASSQPLGNEQFF
D: -; V: TRBV18; J: TRBJ1-2; size: -; DNA: TGTGCCAGCTCACAATACCGGGGGAACTATGGCTACACCTTC; CDR3: CASSQYRGNYGYTF
D: -; V: TRBV28; J: TRBJ1-3; size: few; DNA: TGTGCCAGCAGTTTACCTAGGGCTGGAAACACCATATATTTT; CDR3: CASSLPRAGNTIYF
D: TRBD2; V: TRBV6-1; J: TRBJ2-3; size: many; DNA: TGTGCCAGCAGTTCCACTAGCGGGGGGCCAGATACGCAGTATTTT; CDR3: CASSSTSGGPDTQYF
D: TRBD2; V: TRBV5-1; J: TRBJ2-2; size: -; DNA: TGCGCCAGCAGCTTCGGACTAGCGTCGCGCACCGGGGAGCTGTTTTTT; CDR3: CASSFGLASRTGELFF
D: TRBD1; V: TRBV20-1; J: TRBJ1-2; size: -; DNA: TGCAGTGCTAGAACACCGGGACAGGCTTTTAACTATGGCTACACCTTC; CDR3: CSARTPGQAFNYGYTF
D: -; V: TRBV27; J: TRBJ2-5; size: -; DNA: TGTGCCAGCAGTTTCCGGACAGCTTATCAAGAGACCCAGTACTTC; CDR3: CASSFRTAYQETQYF
D: TRBD2; V: TRBV3-1; J: TRBJ2-7; size: -; DNA: TGTGCCAGCAGCCAAGAACTAGCGGGGGACTACGAGCAGTACTTC; CDR3: CASSQELAGDYEQYF
D: -; V: TRBV7-3; J: TRBJ2-2; size: few; DNA: TGTGCCAGCAGCTCGGGAGGGGGCTCGGCCGGGGAGCTGTTTTTT; CDR3: CASSSGGGSAGELFF
D: -; V: TRBV7-9; J: TRBJ2-1; size: -; DNA: TGTGCCAGCAGCTTGTCGGGGGCCGCCCTCAATGAGCAGTTCTTC; CDR3: CASSLSGAALNEQFF
D: -; V: TRBV7-2; J: TRBJ2-1; size: few; DNA: TGTGCCAGCAGCTTCTTACAGGGTCAGTTCTACAATGAGCAGTTCTTC; CDR3: CASSFLQGQFYNEQFF
D: -; V: TRBV7-9; J: TRBJ2-5; size: many; DNA: TGTGCCAGCCTAGGGGCGTCAGAAGAGACCCAGTACTTC; CDR3: CASLGASEETQYF
D: -; V: TRBV7-2; J: TRBJ1-1; size: few; DNA: TGTGCCAGCAGCCACGACGGACGTGAAGCTTTCTTT; CDR3: CASSHDGREAFF
D: -; V: TRBV7-6; J: TRBJ2-7; size: -; DNA: TGTGCCAGCAGCTTAGGAGGTTTCGGGCAGTACTTC; CDR3: CASSLGGFGQYF
D: -; V: TRBV19; J: TRBJ1-1; size: few; DNA: TGTGCCAGTATAAAGACAGAGATGAACACTGAAGCTTTCTTT; CDR3: CASIKTEMNTEAFF
D: -; V: TRBV18; J: TRBJ1-1; size: -; DNA: TGTGCCAGCTCACCACCTGACAGATCAGGGACTGAAGCTTTCTTT; CDR3: CASSPPDRSGTEAFF
D: -; V: TRBV15; J: TRBJ2-5; size: few; DNA: TGTGCCACCAGCAGAGATCCTCCCACCCAGTACTTC; CDR3: CATSRDPPTQYF
D: TRBD1; V: TRBV6-1; J: TRBJ2-3; size: -; DNA: TGTGCCAGCAGGCCGGGACAGCACACAGATACGCAGTATTTT; CDR3: CASRPGQHTDTQYF
D: -; V: TRBV4-3; J: TRBJ1-6; size: -; DNA: TGCGCCAGCAGCCTAGGACACTCCACTAGCTCCTATAATTCACCCCTCCACTTT; CDR3: CASSLGHSTSSYNSPLHF
D: TRBD1; V: TRBV20-1; J: TRBJ2-1; size: -; DNA: TGCAGTGCTAGTAGACAGGGCCAGAGCTCCTACAATGAGCAGTTCTTC; CDR3: CSASRQGQSSYNEQFF
D: TRBD2; V: TRBV15; J: TRBJ2-7; size: few; DNA: TGTGCCACCAGCAAAACAAGGGGGATACTAGCGGGGACCTACGAGCAGTACTTC; CDR3: CATSKTRGILAGTYEQYF
D: -; V: TRBV7-6; J: TRBJ2-5; size: -; DNA: TGTGCCAGCAGCTTCGCTGGAGGTATGGAGACCCAGTACTTC; CDR3: CASSFAGGMETQYF
D: -; V: TRBV6-8; J: TRBJ2-3; size: -; DNA: TGTGCCAGCAGGATAAGGGGGGCCACAGATACGCAGTATTTT; CDR3: CASRIRGATDTQYF
D: TRBD2; V: TRBV19; J: TRBJ2-1; size: few; DNA: TGTGCCAGTAGTATCCTAGCGGGACGATCGGATGAGCAGTTCTTC; CDR3: CASSILAGRSDEQFF
D: TRBD2; V: TRBV27; J: TRBJ2-5; size: -; DNA: TGTGCCAGCAGTTTCACCCCCCCGCTAGCGGGGGGGGCGGACGGTCAAGAGACCCAGTACTTC; CDR3: CASSFTPPLAGGADGQETQYF
D: TRBD2; V: TRBV6-6; J: TRBJ2-5; size: -; DNA: TGTGCCAGCAGTAGGCTGGGACTAGCGGTCCCCCAAGCGGAGACCCAGTACTTC; CDR3: CASSRLGLAVPQAETQYF
D: TRBD2; V: TRBV11-2; J: TRBJ2-3; size: -; DNA: TGTGCCAGCAGCCACGGACGGGGGGCAGATACGCAGTATTTT; CDR3: CASSHGRGADTQYF
D: TRBD1; V: TRBV12-3/TRBV12-4; J: TRBJ1-2; size: -; DNA: TGTGCCAGCAGGTCGCGACAGGGGCGGACGGAGATCACCTTC; CDR3: CASRSRQGRTEITF
D: -; V: TRBV6-2/TRBV6-3; J: TRBJ1-2; size: -; DNA: TGTGCCAGCAGTTACCACGGCGCAGGGAATTTGCGTGGCTACACCTTC; CDR3: CASSYHGAGNLRGYTF
D: -; V: TRBV6-5; J: TRBJ1-1; size: few; DNA: TGTGCCAGCGAGTTGGGCAGTGGGCGCACTGAAGCTTTCTTT; CDR3: CASELGSGRTEAFF
D: TRBD1; V: TRBV12-3/TRBV12-4; J: TRBJ2-3; size: many; DNA: TGTGCCAGCAGTTTTATGGACAGGGATACGCAGTATTTT; CDR3: CASSFMDRDTQYF
D: -; V: TRBV7-9; J: TRBJ2-2; size: few; DNA: TGTGCCAGCAGCCCAAAGGGGGGGGCGAACACCGGGGAGCTGTTTTTT; CDR3: CASSPKGGANTGELFF
D: -; V: TRBV18; J: TRBJ1-4; size: -; DNA: TGTGCCAGCTCACCACGACAGGCGCCCAATGAAAAACTGTTTTTT; CDR3: CASSPRQAPNEKLFF
D: TRBD1; V: TRBV15; J: TRBJ2-1; size: -; DNA: TGTGCCACCAGGCAGGGGGCCTACAATGAGCAGTTCTTC; CDR3: CATRQGAYNEQFF
D: -; V: TRBV7-7; J: TRBJ2-3; size: few; DNA: TGTGCTAGCAGCTTATCGCAGAGTAGCACAGATACGCAGTATTTT; CDR3: CASSLSQSSTDTQYF
D: -; V: TRBV6-5; J: TRBJ2-2; size: few; DNA: TGTGCCAGCAGACCACAGACACCCGGGGAGCTGTTTTTT; CDR3: CASRPQTPGELFF
D: -; V: TRBV30; J: TRBJ2-7; size: -; DNA: TGTGCCTGGAGTGTACTGCGGCACGACGAGCAGTACTTC; CDR3: CAWSVLRHDEQYF
D: -; V: TRBV10-3; J: TRBJ2-1; size: few; DNA: TGTGCCACCACACAAGAGATTACCTACAATGAGCAGTTCTTC; CDR3: CATTQEITYNEQFF
D: TRBD2; V: TRBV10-3; J: TRBJ2-7; size: few; DNA: TGTGCCATCAGTGAGTCGCAACTAGCGGGGGGGCCTTTACGTTACGAGCAGTACTTC; CDR3: CAISESQLAGGPLRYEQYF